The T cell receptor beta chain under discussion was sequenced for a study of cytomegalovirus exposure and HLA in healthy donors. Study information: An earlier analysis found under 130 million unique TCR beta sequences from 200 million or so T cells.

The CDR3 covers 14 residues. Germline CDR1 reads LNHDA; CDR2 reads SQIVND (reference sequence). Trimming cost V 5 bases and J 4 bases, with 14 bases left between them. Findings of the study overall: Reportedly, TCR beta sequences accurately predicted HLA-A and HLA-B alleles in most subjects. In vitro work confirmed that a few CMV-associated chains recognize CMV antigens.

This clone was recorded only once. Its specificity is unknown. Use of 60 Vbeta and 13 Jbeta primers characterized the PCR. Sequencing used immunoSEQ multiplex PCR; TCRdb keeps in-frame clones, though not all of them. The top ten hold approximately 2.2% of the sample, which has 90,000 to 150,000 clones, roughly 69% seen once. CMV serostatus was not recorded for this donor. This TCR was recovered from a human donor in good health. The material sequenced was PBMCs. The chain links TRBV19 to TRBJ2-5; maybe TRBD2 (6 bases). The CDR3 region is CASSRRGTVETQYF. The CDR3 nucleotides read TGTGCCAGTAGTCGCAGAGGGACTGTAGAGACCCAGTACTTC.